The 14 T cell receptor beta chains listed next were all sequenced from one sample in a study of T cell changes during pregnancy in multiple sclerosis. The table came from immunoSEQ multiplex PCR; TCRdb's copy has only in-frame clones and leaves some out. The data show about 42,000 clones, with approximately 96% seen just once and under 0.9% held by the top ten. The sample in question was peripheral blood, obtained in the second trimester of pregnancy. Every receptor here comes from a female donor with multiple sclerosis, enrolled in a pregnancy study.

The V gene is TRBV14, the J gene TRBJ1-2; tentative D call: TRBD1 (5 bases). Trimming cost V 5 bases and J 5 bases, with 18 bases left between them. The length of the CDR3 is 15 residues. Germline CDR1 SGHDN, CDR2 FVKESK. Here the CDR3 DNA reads TGTGCCAGCAGCATCACCTCGACAGTCTTTTATGGCTACACCTTC. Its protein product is CASSITSTVFYGYTF.

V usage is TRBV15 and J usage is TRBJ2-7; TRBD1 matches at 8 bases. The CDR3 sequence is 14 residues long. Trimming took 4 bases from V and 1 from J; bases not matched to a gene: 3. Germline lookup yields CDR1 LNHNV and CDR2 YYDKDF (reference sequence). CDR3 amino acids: CATSMWTGSYEQYF. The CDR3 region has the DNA TGTGCCACCAGCATGTGGACAGGGTCCTACGAGCAGTACTTC.

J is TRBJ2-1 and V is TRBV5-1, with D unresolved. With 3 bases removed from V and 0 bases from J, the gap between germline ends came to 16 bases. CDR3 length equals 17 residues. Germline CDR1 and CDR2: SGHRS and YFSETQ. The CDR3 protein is CASSYRALGSSYNEQFF. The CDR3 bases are TGCGCCAGCAGCTACCGAGCCCTAGGTAGCTCCTACAATGAGCAGTTCTTC.

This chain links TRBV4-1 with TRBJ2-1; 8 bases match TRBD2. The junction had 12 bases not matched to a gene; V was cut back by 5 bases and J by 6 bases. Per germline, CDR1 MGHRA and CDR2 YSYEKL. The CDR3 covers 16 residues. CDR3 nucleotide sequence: TGCGCCAGCAGCGACTCTGGGGGCGGGGGGTTCAATGAGCAGTTCTTC. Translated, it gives CASSDSGGGGFNEQFF.

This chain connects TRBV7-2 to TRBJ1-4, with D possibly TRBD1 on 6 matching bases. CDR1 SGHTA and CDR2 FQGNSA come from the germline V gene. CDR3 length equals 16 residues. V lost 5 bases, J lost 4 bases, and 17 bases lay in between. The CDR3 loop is CASSPGGGGGNEKLFF. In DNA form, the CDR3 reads TGTGCCAGCAGCCCTGGGGGGGGCGGCGGTAATGAAAAACTGTTTTTT.

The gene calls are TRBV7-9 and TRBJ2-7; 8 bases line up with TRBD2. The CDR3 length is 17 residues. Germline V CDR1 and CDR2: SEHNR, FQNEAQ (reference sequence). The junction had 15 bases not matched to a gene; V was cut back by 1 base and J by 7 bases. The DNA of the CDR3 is TGTGCCAGCAGCTTAGTTGTCGGGCCGGGGGGGTCTGGGGAGCAGTACTTC. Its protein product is CASSLVVGPGGSGEQYF.

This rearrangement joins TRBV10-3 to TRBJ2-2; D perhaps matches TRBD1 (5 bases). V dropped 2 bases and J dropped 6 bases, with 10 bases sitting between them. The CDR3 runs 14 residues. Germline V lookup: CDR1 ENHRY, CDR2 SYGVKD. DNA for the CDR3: TGTGCCATCAGTGAGGACAGTGGGCCCGGGGAGCTGTTTTTT. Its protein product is CAISEDSGPGELFF.

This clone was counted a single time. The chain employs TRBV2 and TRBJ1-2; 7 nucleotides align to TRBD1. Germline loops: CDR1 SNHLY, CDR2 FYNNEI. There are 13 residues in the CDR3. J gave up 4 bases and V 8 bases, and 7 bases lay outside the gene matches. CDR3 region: CASAGQSVYGYTF. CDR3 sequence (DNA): TGTGCCAGCGCGGGACAGAGTGTCTATGGCTACACCTTC.

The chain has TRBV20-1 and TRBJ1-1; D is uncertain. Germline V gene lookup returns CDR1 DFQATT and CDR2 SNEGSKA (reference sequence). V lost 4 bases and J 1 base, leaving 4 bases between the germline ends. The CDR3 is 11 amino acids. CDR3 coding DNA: TGCAGTGCTACCAGGAACACTGAAGCTTTCTTT. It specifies CSATRNTEAFF.

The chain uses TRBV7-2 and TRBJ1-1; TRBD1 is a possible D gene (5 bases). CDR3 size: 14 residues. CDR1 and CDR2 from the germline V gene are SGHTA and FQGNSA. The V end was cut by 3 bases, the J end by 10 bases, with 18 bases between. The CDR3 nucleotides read TGTGCCAGCAGCTTCCGGGACTCAAATCGACCAGCTTTCTTT. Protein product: CASSFRDSNRPAFF.

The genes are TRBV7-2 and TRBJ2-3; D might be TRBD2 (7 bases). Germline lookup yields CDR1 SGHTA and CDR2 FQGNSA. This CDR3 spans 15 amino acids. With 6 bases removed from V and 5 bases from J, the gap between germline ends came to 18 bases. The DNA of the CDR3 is TGTGCCAGCAGTCCCTACGGGGGGCGGGGAGATACGCAGTATTTT. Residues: CASSPYGGRGDTQYF.

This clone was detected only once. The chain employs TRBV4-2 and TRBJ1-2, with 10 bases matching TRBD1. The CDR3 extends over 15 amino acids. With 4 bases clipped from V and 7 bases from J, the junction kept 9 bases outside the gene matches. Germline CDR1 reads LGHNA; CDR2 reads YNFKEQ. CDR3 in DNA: TGTGCCAGCAGCCTCAATCCGGGACAGGGGTCTGGCTACACCTTC. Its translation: CASSLNPGQGSGYTF.

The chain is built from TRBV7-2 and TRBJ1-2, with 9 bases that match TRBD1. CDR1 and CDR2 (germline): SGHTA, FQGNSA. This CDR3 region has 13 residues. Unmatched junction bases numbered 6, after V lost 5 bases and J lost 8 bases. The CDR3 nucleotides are TGTGCCAGCAGCCGGACAGGGGACGGGGGCTACACCTTC. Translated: CASSRTGDGGYTF.

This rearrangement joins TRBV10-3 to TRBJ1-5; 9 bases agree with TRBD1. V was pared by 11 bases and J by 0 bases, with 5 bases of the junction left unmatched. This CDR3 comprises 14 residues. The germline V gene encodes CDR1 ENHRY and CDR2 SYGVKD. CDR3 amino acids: CAAGTGLSNQPQHF. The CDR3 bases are TGTGCCGCAGGGACAGGGCTTAGCAATCAGCCCCAGCATTTT.